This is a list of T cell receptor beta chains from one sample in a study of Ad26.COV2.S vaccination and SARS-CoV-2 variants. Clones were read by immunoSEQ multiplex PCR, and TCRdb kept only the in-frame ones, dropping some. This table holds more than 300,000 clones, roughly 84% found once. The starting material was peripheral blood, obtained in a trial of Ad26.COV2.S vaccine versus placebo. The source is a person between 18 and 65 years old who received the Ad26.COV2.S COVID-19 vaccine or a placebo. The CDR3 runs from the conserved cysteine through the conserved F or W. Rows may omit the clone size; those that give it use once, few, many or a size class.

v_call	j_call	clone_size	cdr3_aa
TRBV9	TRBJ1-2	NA	CASSVASAAVGYTF
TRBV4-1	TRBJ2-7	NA	CASSLLMGSEQYF
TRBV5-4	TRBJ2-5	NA	CASSLEANQETQYF
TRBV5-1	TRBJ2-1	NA	CASSLLIGGNEQFF
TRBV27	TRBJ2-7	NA	CASSLEGSYEQYF
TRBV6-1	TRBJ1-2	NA	CASSEGTGGRGGYTF
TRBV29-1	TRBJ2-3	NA	CSVGGATQYF
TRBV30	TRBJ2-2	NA	CAWSVAGGTGELFF
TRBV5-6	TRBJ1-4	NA	CASSLVSAGGNEKLFF
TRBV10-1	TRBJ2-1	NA	CASSRDLSSYNEQFF
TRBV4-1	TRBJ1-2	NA	CASSQDQGPYGYTF
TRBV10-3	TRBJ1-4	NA	CAISEGQKNEKLFF
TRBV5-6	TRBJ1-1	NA	CASSWYGTGAAEAFF
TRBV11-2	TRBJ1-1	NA	CASSPYRGPNTEAFF
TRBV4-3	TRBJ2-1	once	CASSQDQGEQFF
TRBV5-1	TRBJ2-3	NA	CASSPGQLEGTQYF
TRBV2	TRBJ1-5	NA	CASGGDGYSNQPQHF
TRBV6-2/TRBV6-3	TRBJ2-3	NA	CASSYYPPGSSTDTQYF
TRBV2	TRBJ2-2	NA	CASSEYWTRSGELFF
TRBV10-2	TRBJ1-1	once	CATKGVNTEAFF
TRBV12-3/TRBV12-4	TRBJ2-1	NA	CASSLHEQFF
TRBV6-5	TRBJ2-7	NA	CASRDDGAYEQYF
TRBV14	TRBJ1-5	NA	CASSQFQGQPQHF
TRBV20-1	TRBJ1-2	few	CSAREIGGYTF
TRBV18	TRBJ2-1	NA	CASSLRDRFYNEQFF
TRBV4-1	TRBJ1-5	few	CASSQGTNSNQPQHF
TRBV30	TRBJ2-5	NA	CAWSSGVRETQYF
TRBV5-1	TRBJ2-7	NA	CASSFLGQEANEQYF
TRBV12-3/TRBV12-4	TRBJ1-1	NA	CASSFGYTEAFF
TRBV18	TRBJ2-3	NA	CASSLDAYRGPTDTQYF
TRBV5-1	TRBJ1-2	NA	CASSSDTGPYGYTF
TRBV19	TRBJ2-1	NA	CASSQQGGNEQFF